The 3 T cell receptor beta chains listed next were all sequenced from one sample in a study of PD-1 blockade in classical Hodgkin lymphoma. Relapse was seen in all patients after autologous stem cell transplantation, and brentuximab vedotin exposure was variable. The data were produced by immunoSEQ multiplex PCR, yet TCRdb's version contains in-frame clones alone and is incomplete. The sample includes 75,000 to 100,000 clones, roughly 84% of them seen just once. Material: peripheral blood mononuclear cells (PBMCs), obtained at baseline. These receptors all stem from a human donor with classical Hodgkin lymphoma.

The CDR3 region is CASSQRDGDNSPLHF. CDR3 DNA: TGCGCCAGCAGCCAAAGGGACGGGGATAATTCACCCCTCCACTTT. This chain connects TRBV4-1 to TRBJ1-6, with D maybe TRBD1 (5 bases). The V and J ends lost 2 bases and 5 bases respectively, with 10 bases between them. The V gene's germline CDR1 is MGHRA and CDR2 YSYEKL. The CDR3 loop spans 15 amino acids.

This clone has just a few counts. This CDR3 reads CASSTPDRSRGYTF. As DNA, the CDR3 is TGTGCCAGTAGTACCCCCGACAGGAGCCGTGGCTACACCTTC. This sequence joins TRBV19 and TRBJ1-2; D possibly corresponds to TRBD1 (6 bases). CDR1 LNHDA and CDR2 SQIVND come from the germline V gene (reference sequence). The ends were cut back, 4 bases at V and 7 bases at J, with 16 bases in the middle. The CDR3 is made up of 14 amino acids.

The chain joins TRBV30 to TRBJ1-1; 9 bases are shared with TRBD1. Trimming took 1 base from V and 1 from J; bases not matched to a gene: 7. Germline values: CDR1 GTSNPN, CDR2 SVGIG (reference sequence). The CDR3 covers 16 residues. Here the CDR3 reads CAWSGPGQGSNTEAFF. The DNA of the CDR3 is TGTGCCTGGAGTGGTCCGGGACAGGGATCGAACACTGAAGCTTTCTTT. Full variable domain (outside the CDR3, taken from reference TRBV30 and TRBJ1-1): SQTIHQWPATLVQPVGSPLSLECTVEGTSNPNLYWYRQAAGRGLQLLFYSVGIGQISSEVPQNLSASRPQDRQFILSSKKLLLSDSGFYLCAWSGPGQGSNTEAFFGQGTRLTVV.